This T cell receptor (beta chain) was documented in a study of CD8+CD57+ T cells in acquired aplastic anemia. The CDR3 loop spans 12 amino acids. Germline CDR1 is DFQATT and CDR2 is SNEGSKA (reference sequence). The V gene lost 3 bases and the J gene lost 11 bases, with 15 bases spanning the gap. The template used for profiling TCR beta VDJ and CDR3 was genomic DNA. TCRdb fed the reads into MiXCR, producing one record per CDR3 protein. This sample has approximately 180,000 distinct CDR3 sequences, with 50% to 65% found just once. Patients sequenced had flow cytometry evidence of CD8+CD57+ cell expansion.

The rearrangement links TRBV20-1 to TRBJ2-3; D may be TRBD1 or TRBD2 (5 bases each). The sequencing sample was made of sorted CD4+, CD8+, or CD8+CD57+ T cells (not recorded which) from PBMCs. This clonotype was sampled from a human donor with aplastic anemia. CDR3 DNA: TGCAGTGCTAGCCCGAGGGGCTACGAGCAGTATTTT. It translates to CSASPRGYEQYF.